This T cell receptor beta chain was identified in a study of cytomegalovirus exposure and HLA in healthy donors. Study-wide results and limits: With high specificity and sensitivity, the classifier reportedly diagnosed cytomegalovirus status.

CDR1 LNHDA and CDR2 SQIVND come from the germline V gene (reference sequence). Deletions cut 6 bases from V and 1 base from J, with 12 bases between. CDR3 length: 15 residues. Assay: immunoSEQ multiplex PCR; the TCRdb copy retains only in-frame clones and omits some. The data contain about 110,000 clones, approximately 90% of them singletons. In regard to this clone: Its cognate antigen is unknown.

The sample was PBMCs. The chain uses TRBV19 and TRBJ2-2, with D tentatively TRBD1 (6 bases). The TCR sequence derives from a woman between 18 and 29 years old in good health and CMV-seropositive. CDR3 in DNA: TGTGCCAGTAGCAAACAGGGCGGGAACACCGGGGAGCTGTTTTTT. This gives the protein CASSKQGGNTGELFF.